The 3 T cell receptor beta chains below come from one sample, sequenced in a study of T-cell memory formation after mild COVID-19. TCRdb called the 5' RACE reads again in MiXCR, with one record for every CDR3 protein. There are about half a million distinct CDR3 sequences in the sample; around a sixth occur only once, and more than 9% lies in the top ten. The sample was PBMCs or a T cell subset sorted from them (not recorded which). Receptors were obtained from an adult woman who had mild COVID-19 (a few samples of this study predate the infection). Cell type and time point are not known.

The chain combines TRBV24-1 with TRBJ2-3, with D possibly being TRBD1 or TRBD2 (6 bases each). This CDR3 has 15 residues. V gave up 1 base and J gave up 5 bases, with 12 bases separating them. CDR1 KGHDR and CDR2 SFDVKD come from the germline V gene. This chain's CDR3 is CATSDFGRGEDTQYF. Here the CDR3 DNA reads TGTGCCACCAGTGATTTTGGAAGGGGGGAAGATACGCAGTATTTT.

This clonotype was found a few times. This chain links TRBV7-9 with TRBJ2-7, with D possibly matching TRBD2 (7 bases). The CDR3 has 15 amino acids. V lost 5 bases to trimming and J lost 6 bases, with 20 bases between them. The germline V gene encodes CDR1 SEHNR and CDR2 FQNEAQ (reference sequence). The CDR3 loop reads CASSPKGGYSGEQYF. CDR3 coding DNA: TGTGCCAGCAGCCCGAAGGGGGGGTATTCCGGCGAGCAGTACTTC.

J is TRBJ2-7 and V is TRBV20-1; the D gene is possibly TRBD1 (6 bases). This CDR3 has 11 amino acids. Trimming shortened V by 5 bases and J by 4 bases, and 9 bases separated the two germline ends. Per germline, CDR1 DFQATT and CDR2 SNEGSKA (reference sequence). The CDR3 sequence: CSAGQPYEQYF. CDR3 DNA: TGCAGTGCTGGACAGCCGTACGAGCAGTACTTC.